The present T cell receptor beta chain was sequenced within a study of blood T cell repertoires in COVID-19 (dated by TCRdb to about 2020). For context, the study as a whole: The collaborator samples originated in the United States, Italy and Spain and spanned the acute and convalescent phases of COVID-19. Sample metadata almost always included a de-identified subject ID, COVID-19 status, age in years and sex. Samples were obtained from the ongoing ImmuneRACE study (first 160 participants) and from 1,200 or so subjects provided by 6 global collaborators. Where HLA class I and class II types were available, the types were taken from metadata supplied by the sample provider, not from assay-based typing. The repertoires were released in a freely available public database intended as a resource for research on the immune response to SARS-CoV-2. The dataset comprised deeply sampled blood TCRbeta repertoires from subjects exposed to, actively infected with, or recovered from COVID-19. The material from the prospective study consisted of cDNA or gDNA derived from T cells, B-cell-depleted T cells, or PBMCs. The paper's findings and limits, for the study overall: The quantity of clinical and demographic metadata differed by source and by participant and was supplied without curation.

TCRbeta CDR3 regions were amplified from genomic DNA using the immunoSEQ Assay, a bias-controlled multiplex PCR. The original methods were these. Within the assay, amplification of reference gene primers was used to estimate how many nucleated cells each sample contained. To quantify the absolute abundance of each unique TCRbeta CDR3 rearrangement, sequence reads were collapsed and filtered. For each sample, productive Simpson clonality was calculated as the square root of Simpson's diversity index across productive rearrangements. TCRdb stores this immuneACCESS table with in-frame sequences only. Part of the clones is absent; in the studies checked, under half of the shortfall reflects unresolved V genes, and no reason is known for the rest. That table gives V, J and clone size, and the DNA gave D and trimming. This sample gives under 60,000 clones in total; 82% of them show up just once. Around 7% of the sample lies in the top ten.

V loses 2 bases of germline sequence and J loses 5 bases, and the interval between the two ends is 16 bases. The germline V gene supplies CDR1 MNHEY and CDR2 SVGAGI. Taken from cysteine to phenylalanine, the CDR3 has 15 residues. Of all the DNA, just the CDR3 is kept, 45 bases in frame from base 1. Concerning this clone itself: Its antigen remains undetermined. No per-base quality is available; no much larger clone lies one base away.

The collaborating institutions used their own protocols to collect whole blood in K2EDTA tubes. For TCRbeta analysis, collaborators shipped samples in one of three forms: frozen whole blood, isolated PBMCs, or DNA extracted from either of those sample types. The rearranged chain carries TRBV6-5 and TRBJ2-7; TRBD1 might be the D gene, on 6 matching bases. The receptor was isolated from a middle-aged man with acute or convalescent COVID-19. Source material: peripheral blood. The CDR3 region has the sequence CASSYTHRDEDEQYF. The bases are TGTGCCAGCAGTTACACCCACAGGGATGAGGACGAGCAGTACTTC.